The 5 T cell receptor beta chains below all came from one sample that was sequenced in a study of blood T cell repertoires in COVID-19. Measured with immunoSEQ multiplex PCR; TCRdb has only the in-frame clones, and not every one. The sample holds about 64,000 clones, 70% to 90% seen once. What was sequenced was peripheral blood. These receptors were collected from a man in his 70s with acute or convalescent COVID-19.

This chain connects TRBV19 to TRBJ1-5, with 10 bases matching TRBD1. This CDR3 region has 14 residues. The junction had 3 bases not matched to a gene; V was cut back by 5 bases and J by 5 bases. Germline V gene sequence: CDR1 LNHDA, CDR2 SQIVND (reference sequence). The CDR3 nucleotides read TGTGCCAGTAGTTGGACAGGGGGTTATCAGCCCCAGCATTTT. Amino acid sequence: CASSWTGGYQPQHF.

The chain is built from TRBV4-3 and TRBJ1-2; D not certain. V lost 0 bases, J lost 8 bases, and 13 bases lay in between. The CDR3 contains 14 residues. CDR1 is LGHNA and CDR2 is YSLEER in the germline V gene. The CDR3, as DNA: TGCGCCAGCAGCCAAGATTTGGGCAGAAGGGGCTACACCTTC. Its translation is CASSQDLGRRGYTF.

Written as DNA, the CDR3 is TGTGCCAGCAGGAACCGTGGTGGAGGTGGCTACACCTTC. This encodes CASRNRGGGGYTF. This chain links TRBV5-6 with TRBJ1-2; D not certain. Germline lookup yields CDR1 SGHDT and CDR2 YYEEEE. The CDR3 spans 13 residues. With 5 bases removed from V and 7 bases from J, the gap between germline ends came to 15 bases.

This clone was recorded a few times. This chain uses TRBV5-1 with TRBJ2-7; TRBD1 matches at 8 bases. This CDR3 has 14 residues. CDR1 is SGHRS, CDR2 YFSETQ, per germline. V was clipped by 7 bases and J by 1 base; unmatched bases: 7. The CDR3, as DNA: TGCGCCAGCTCAAAGACAGGGGATTCCTACGAGCAGTACTTC. Translation: CASSKTGDSYEQYF. Full variable domain (missing parts from reference TRBV5-1 and TRBJ2-7): KAGVTQTPRYLIKTRGQQVTLSCSPISGHRSVSWYQQTPGQGLQFLFEYFSETQRNKGNFPGRFSGRQFSNSRSEMNVSTLELGDSALYLCASSKTGDSYEQYFGPGTRLTVT.

The genes are TRBV6-2 or TRBV6-3 and TRBJ2-5; 7 bases line up with TRBD1. Germline V lookup: CDR1 MNHEY, CDR2 SVGEGT. The CDR3 contains 17 residues. V lost 4 bases and J lost 3; bases outside the gene matches: 14. The DNA for the CDR3 is TGTGCCAGCAGTTCCAGAGATCGACAGGGTGGGGAAGAGACCCAGTACTTC. It yields the protein CASSSRDRQGGEETQYF.